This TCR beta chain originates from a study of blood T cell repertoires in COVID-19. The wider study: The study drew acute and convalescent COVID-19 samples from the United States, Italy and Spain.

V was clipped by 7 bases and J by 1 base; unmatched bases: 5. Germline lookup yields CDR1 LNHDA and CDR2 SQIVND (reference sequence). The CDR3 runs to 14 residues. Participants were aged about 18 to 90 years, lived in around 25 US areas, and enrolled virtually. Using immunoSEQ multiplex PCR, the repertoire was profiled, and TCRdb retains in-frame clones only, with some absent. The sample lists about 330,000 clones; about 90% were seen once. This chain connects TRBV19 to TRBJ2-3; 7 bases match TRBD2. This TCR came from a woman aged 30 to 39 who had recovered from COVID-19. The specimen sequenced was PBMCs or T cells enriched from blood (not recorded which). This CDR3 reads CASNSGGRTDTQYF. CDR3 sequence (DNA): TGTGCCAGTAACTCGGGGGGTCGCACAGATACGCAGTATTTT.